The subject of this entry is one T cell receptor beta chain. Its antigen is still unknown. The sample is drawn from a study of cytomegalovirus exposure and HLA in healthy donors. The table came from immunoSEQ multiplex PCR; TCRdb's copy has only in-frame clones and leaves some out. This sample carries about 260,000 clones, around 91% of them seen once, and the ten largest clones take approximately 3%. General study findings and limits: The tendency of first-cohort TCR clusters to co-occur in the 120 or so validation repertoires was the finding of a later analysis. Researchers reported that three CMV-associated chains were confirmed in vitro as CMV antigen-specific. Whilst most TCR sequences proved rare, a subset of public TCRs occurred across many donors.

The source is a woman in her thirties in good health and CMV-seronegative. Sequences were obtained from PBMCs.

The CDR3 sequence: CASSRPGNALYEQYF. As DNA, the CDR3 is TGTGCCAGCAGTCGGCCCGGGAACGCCCTTTACGAGCAGTACTTC. The J gene is TRBJ2-7, the V gene TRBV27; perhaps TRBD2 as D (5 bases). This CDR3 spans 15 amino acids. Germline CDR1 reads MNHEY; CDR2 reads SMNVEV (reference sequence). V lost 5 bases, J lost 4 bases, and 18 bases lay in between.